These 10 T cell receptor beta chains were sequenced from one sample in a study of shared clonotypes between healthy human individuals. The assay was immunoSEQ multiplex PCR, and TCRdb's table has in-frame clones only and misses some. The repertoire has about 710,000 clones, roughly two thirds of them found once; the top ten carry 1.8%. The sequencing input was memory CD4+ T cells sorted from blood. Documented subset: CD45RA-negative fraction. The receptors here all came from a woman aged 25 to 39 in good health.

In this sample, this clone turned up a few times. The rearrangement uses TRBV25-1 and TRBJ1-2; D uncertain. Germline V gene sequence: CDR1 MGHDK, CDR2 SYGVNS. The CDR3 length is 12 residues. Trimming stripped 2 bases from V and 8 bases from J, with 9 bases between. CDR3 region: CASSERVGGYTF. In DNA, the CDR3 is TGTGCCAGCAGTGAACGGGTAGGGGGCTACACCTTC.

The rearrangement links TRBV6-5 to TRBJ2-7; 7 bases match TRBD2. Germline loops: CDR1 MNHEY, CDR2 SVGAGI. V gave up 8 bases and J gave up 4 bases; unmatched junction bases: 14. The CDR3 runs 15 residues. This CDR3 reads CASVISRGGRYEQYF. The CDR3 DNA reads TGTGCCAGCGTAATATCCCGAGGCGGGAGATACGAGCAGTACTTC.

V usage is TRBV2 and J usage is TRBJ2-5; no firm D call. Trimming shortened V by 7 bases and J by 5 bases, and 11 bases separated the two germline ends. Per the germline V gene, CDR1 is SNHLY and CDR2 is FYNNEI. CDR3 length: 12 residues. This CDR3 is CASKSDRETQYF. CDR3 coding DNA: TGTGCCAGCAAGAGTGATAGGGAGACCCAGTACTTC.

This clone came up once. The genes are TRBV19 and TRBJ2-1; a weak D match, TRBD2 (6 bases). V was trimmed by 4 bases and J by 7 bases, leaving 14 bases between them. The CDR3 totals 14 residues. Germline V lookup: CDR1 LNHDA, CDR2 SQIVND (reference sequence). The CDR3 DNA is TGTGCCAGTAGTAACGGGGGAGCGGTGAATGAGCAGTTCTTC. This translates into CASSNGGAVNEQFF.

This clone has a count of ten or more. This CDR3 is also generated by other DNA sequences in the sample. The chain combines TRBV5-4 with TRBJ2-3, with TRBD1 as a possible D gene (6 bases). Germline V CDR1 and CDR2: SGHNT, YYREEE (reference sequence). This CDR3 has 13 amino acids. V was trimmed by 7 bases and J by 0 bases, leaving 9 bases between them. CDR3 DNA: TGTGCCAGCCGCAGGGGAAGCACAGATACGCAGTATTTT. It specifies CASRRGSTDTQYF. Combining the CDR3 with reference TRBV5-4 and TRBJ2-3 gives the whole variable domain ETGVTQSPTHLIKTRGQQVTLRCSSQSGHNTVSWYQQALGQGPQFIFQYYREEENGRGNFPPRFSGLQFPNYSSELNVNALELDDSALYLCASRRGSTDTQYFGPGTRLTVL.

V and J are TRBV5-1 and TRBJ2-7, with D possibly TRBD1 on 6 matching bases. V lost 7 bases to trimming and J lost 2 bases, with 19 bases between them. From germline, CDR1 is SGHRS and CDR2 YFSETQ. This CDR3 contains 15 residues. The CDR3 here is CASSSSPRGTYEQYF. The CDR3 coding sequence is TGCGCCAGCTCCTCTTCCCCCAGGGGCACCTACGAGCAGTACTTC.

The V gene is TRBV4-1, the J gene TRBJ2-2; 10 nucleotides line up with TRBD1. The germline V gene encodes CDR1 MGHRA and CDR2 YSYEKL. The CDR3 contains 20 residues. The ends lost 0 bases at V and 8 bases at J; junction bases unmatched: 18. The CDR3 nucleotides read TGCGCCAGCAGCCAAGACCCCCCCGCGGGCGACAGGGGGCTCAGGGGGGAGCTGTTTTTT. The encoded protein is CASSQDPPAGDRGLRGELFF.

As to this clone: Other DNA sequences within the sample encode an identical CDR3. The chain combines TRBV6-1 with TRBJ2-7; a weak D match, TRBD1 (5 bases). The CDR3 is 14 residues long. Germline CDR1 is MNHNS and CDR2 is SASEGT. Trimming shortened V by 2 bases and J by 2 bases, and 10 bases separated the two germline ends. The DNA of the CDR3 is TGTGCCAGCAGTGAACCCAGGGCGCCCTACGAGCAGTACTTC. Translation: CASSEPRAPYEQYF.

The chain combines TRBV11-2 with TRBJ2-3, with D perhaps matching TRBD1 (6 bases). From germline, CDR1 is SGHAT and CDR2 FQNNGV. The CDR3 extends over 15 amino acids. Trimming pared 4 bases from V and 4 bases from J, leaving 15 bases between. This chain's CDR3 is CASSYLQGKADTQYF. CDR3 in DNA: TGTGCCAGCAGCTACTTACAGGGAAAGGCAGATACGCAGTATTTT.

This clone occurred a few times. This CDR3 is also generated by other DNA sequences in the sample. The chain joins TRBV6-5 to TRBJ1-6, with a weak D call TRBD1 (6 bases). The CDR3 has 14 amino acids. Germline lookup yields CDR1 MNHEY and CDR2 SVGAGI. V was shortened by 4 bases and J by 7 bases, with 11 bases between the two germline ends. In DNA form, the CDR3 reads TGTGCCAGCAGTTTACAGGGATACAATTCACCCCTCCACTTT. Its translation: CASSLQGYNSPLHF.